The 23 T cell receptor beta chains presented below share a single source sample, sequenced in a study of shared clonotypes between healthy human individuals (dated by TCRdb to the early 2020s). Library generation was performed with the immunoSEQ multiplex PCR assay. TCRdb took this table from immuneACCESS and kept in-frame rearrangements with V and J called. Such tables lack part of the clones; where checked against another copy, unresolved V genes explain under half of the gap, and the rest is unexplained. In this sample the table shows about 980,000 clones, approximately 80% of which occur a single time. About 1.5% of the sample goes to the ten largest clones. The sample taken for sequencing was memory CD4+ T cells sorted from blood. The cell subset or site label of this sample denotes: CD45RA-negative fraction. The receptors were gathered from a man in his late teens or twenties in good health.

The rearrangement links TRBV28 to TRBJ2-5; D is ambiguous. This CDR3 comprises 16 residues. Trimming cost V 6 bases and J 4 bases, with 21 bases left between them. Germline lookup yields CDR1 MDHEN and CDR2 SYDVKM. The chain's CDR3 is CASSPSFMLGGETQYF. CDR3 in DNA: TGTGCCAGCAGCCCTTCTTTCATGCTAGGCGGAGAGACCCAGTACTTC.

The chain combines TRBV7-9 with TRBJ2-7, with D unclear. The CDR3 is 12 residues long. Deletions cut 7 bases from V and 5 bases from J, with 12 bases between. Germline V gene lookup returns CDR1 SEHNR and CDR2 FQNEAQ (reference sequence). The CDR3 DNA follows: TGTGCCAGCACCAAAATCCGAAACGAGCAGTACTTC. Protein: CASTKIRNEQYF. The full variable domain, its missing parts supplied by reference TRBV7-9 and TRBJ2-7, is DTGVSQNPRHKITKRGQNVTFRCDPISEHNRLYWYRQTLGQGPEFLTYFQNEAQLEKSRLLSDRFSAERPKGSFSTLEIQRTEQGDSAMYLCASTKIRNEQYFGPGTRLTVT.

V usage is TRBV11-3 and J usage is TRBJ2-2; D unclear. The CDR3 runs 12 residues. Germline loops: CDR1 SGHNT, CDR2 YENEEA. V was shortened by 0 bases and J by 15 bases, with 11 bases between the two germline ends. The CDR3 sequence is CASSLDQGRMFF. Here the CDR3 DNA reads TGTGCCAGCAGCTTAGATCAAGGACGGATGTTTTTT.

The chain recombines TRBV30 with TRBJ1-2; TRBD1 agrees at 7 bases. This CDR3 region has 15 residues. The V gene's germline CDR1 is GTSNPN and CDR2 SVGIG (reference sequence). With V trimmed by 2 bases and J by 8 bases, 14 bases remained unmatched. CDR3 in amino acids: CAWSTKPGGISGYTF. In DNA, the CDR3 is TGTGCCTGGAGTACGAAGCCAGGGGGGATATCGGGCTACACCTTC.

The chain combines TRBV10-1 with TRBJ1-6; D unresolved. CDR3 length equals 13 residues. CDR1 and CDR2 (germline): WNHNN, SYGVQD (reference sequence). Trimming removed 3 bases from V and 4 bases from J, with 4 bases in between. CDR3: CASSDGYNSPLHF. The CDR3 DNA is TGCGCCAGCAGTGATGGTTATAATTCACCCCTCCACTTT.

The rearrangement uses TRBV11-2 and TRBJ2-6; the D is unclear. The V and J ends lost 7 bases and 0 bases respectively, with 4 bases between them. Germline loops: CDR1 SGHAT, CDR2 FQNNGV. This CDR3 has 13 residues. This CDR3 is CASNPSGANVLTF. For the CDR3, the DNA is TGTGCCAGCAACCCCTCTGGGGCCAACGTCCTGACTTTC. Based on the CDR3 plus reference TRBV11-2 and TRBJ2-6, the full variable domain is EAGVAQSPRYKIIEKRQSVAFWCNPISGHATLYWYQQILGQGPKLLIQFQNNGVVDDSQLPKDRFSAERLKGVDSTLKIQPAKLEDSAVYLCASNPSGANVLTFGAGSRLTVL.

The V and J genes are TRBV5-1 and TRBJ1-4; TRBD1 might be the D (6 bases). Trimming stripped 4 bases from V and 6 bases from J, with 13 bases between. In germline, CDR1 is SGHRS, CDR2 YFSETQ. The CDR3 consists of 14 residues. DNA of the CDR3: TGCGCCAGCAGCATCCGGGACACCCATGAAAAACTGTTTTTT. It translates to CASSIRDTHEKLFF.

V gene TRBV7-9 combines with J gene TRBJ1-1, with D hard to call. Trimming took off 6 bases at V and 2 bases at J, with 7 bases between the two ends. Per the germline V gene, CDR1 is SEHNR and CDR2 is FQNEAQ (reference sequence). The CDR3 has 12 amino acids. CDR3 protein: CASSTGNTEAFF. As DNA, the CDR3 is TGTGCCAGCAGTACCGGAAACACTGAAGCTTTCTTT.

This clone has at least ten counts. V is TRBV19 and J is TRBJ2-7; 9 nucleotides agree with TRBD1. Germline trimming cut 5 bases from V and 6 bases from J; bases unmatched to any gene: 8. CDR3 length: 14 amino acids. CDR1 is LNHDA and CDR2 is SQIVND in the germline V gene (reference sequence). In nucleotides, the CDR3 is TGTGCCAGTAGTGCCCGGGACAGGGACGGCGAGCAGTACTTC. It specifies CASSARDRDGEQYF.

The CDR3 loop reads CASDRLPGDYGYTF. The CDR3 DNA sequence: TGCGCCAGCGACAGACTCCCTGGGGACTATGGCTACACCTTC. The rearrangement uses TRBV5-1 and TRBJ1-2, with a weak D call TRBD1 (5 bases). Germline assignment: CDR1 SGHRS and CDR2 YFSETQ. Trimming pared 7 bases from V and 3 bases from J, leaving 16 bases between. The length of the CDR3 is 14 residues.

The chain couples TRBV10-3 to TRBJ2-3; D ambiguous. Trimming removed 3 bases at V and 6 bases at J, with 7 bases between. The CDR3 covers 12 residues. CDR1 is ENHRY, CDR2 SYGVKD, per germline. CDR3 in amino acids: CAISEGPDTQYF. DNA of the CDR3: TGTGCCATCAGTGAAGGCCCGGATACGCAGTATTTT.

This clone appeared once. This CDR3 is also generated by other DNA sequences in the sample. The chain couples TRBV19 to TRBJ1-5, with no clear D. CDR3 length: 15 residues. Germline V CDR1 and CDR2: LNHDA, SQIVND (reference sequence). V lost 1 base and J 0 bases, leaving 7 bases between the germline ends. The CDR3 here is CASSIGTVSNQPQHF. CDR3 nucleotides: TGTGCCAGTAGTATAGGCACAGTTAGCAATCAGCCCCAGCATTTT.

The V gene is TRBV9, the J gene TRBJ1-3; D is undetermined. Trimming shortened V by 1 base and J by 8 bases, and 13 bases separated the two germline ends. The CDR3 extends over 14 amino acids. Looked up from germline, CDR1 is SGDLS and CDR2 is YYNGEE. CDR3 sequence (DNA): TGTGCCAGCAGCGTATACTCCCAGATGGACACCATATATTTT. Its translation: CASSVYSQMDTIYF.

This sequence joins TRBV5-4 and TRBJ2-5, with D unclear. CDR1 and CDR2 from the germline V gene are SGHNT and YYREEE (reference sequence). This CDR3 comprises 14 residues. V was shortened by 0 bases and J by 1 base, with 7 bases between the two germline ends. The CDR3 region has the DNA TGTGCCAGCAGCTTGGCCAACAGCCAAGAGACCCAGTACTTC. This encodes CASSLANSQETQYF.

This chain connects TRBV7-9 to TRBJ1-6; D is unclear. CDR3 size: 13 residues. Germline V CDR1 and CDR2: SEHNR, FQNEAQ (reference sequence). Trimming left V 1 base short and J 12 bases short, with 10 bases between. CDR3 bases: TGTGCCAGCAGCTTAGGAGTTGGAGAACCCCTCCACTTT. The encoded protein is CASSLGVGEPLHF. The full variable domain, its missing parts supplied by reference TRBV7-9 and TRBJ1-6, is DTGVSQNPRHKITKRGQNVTFRCDPISEHNRLYWYRQTLGQGPEFLTYFQNEAQLEKSRLLSDRFSAERPKGSFSTLEIQRTEQGDSAMYLCASSLGVGEPLHFGNGTRLTVT.

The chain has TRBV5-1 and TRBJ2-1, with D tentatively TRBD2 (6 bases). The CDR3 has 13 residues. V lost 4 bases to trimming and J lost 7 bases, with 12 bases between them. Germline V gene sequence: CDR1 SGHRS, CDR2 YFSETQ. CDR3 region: CASSRDSSNEQFF. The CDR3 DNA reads TGCGCCAGCAGCCGGGACTCTTCGAATGAGCAGTTCTTC.

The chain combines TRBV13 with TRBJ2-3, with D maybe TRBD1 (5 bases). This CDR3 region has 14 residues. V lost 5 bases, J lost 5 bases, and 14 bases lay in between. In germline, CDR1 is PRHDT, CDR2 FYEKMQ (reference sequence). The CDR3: CASSPGAQGDTQYF. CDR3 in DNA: TGTGCCAGCAGCCCTGGGGCACAAGGAGATACGCAGTATTTT.

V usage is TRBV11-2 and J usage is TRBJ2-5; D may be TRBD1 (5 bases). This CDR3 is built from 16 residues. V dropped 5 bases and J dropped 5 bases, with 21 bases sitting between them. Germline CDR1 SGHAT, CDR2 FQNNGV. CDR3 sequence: CASSPSPAGYEETQYF. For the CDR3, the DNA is TGTGCCAGCAGCCCTTCTCCGGCAGGGTATGAGGAGACCCAGTACTTC.

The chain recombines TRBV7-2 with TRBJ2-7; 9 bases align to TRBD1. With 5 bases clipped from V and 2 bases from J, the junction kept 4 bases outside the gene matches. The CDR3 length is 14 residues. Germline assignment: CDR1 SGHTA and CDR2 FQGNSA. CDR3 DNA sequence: TGTGCCAGCAGCCGTCGGGACAGGGCCTACGAGCAGTACTTC. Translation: CASSRRDRAYEQYF. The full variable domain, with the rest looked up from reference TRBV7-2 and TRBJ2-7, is GAGVSQSPSNKVTEKGKDVELRCDPISGHTALYWYRQSLGQGLEFLIYFQGNSAPDKSGLPSDRFSAERTGGSVSTLTIQRTQQEDSAVYLCASSRRDRAYEQYFGPGTRLTVT.

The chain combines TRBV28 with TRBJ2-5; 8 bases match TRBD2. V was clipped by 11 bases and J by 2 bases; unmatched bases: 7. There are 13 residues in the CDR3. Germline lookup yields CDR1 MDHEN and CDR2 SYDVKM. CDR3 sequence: CALRGGPQETQYF. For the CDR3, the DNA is TGTGCCTTGCGCGGGGGGCCTCAAGAGACCCAGTACTTC.

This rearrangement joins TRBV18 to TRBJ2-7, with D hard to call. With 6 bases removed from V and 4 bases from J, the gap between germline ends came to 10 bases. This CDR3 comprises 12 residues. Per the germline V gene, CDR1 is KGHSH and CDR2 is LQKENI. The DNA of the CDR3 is TGTGCCAGCTCGCCAGACTTTTACGAGCAGTACTTC. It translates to CASSPDFYEQYF.

CDR3 bases: TGTGCCACCAGCCCTGGGACAGGGAACAATGAGCAGTTCTTC. Its protein product is CATSPGTGNNEQFF. The chain combines TRBV15 with TRBJ2-1, with TRBD1 matching 9 bases. Germline V gene sequence: CDR1 LNHNV, CDR2 YYDKDF (reference sequence). The CDR3 sequence is 14 residues long. With V trimmed by 5 bases and J by 5 bases, 4 bases remained unmatched.

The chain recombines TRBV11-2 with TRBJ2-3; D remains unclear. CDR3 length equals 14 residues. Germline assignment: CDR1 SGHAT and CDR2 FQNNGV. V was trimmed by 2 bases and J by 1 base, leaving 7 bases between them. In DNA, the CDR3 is TGTGCCAGCAGCTTACTTCAAGGCACAGATACGCAGTATTTT. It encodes CASSLLQGTDTQYF.